This T cell receptor beta chain was captured by sequencing in a study of cytomegalovirus exposure and HLA in healthy donors. On the study more broadly: The study placed roughly four fifths of its 398 genotyped donors in the Caucasian-associated ancestry cluster.

Concerning this clone itself: Antigen: not known.

This PCR relied on a set of 60 Vbeta primers and 13 Jbeta primers. Sequenced by immunoSEQ multiplex PCR; TCRdb stores in-frame clones only, minus some. The data hold 58,000 or so clones, with around 75% observed a single time. Points from the study as a whole: CMV antigen specificity of three CMV-associated chains was confirmed in vitro. In a later analysis, at a false discovery rate of 0.05, roughly 17,000 TCR beta sequences matched HLA alleles.

V gave up 0 bases and J gave up 3 bases, with 12 bases separating them. Germline assignment: CDR1 MGHRA and CDR2 YSYEKL. This CDR3 region has 15 residues. Sequences were obtained from PBMCs. The receptor was derived from a middle-aged woman in good health and CMV-seropositive. The chain combines TRBV4-1 with TRBJ2-7; no clear D. CDR3 sequence reads: CASSQEYKTYYEQYF. In nucleotides, the CDR3 is TGCGCCAGCAGCCAAGAATATAAGACATACTACGAGCAGTACTTC.